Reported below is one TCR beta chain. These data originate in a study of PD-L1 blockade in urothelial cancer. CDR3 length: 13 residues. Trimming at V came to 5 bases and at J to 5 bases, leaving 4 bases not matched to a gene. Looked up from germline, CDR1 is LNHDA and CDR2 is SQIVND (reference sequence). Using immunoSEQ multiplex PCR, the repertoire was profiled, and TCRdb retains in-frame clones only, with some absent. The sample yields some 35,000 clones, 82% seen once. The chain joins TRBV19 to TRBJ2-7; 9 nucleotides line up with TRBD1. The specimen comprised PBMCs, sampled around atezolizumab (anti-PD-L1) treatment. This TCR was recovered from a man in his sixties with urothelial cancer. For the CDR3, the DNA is TGTGCCAGTAGTCCTACAGGGGGCCACGAGCAGTACTTC. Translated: CASSPTGGHEQYF. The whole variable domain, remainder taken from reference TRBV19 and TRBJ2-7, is DGGITQSPKYLFRKEGQNVTLSCEQNLNHDAMYWYRQDPGQGLRLIYYSQIVNDFQKGDIAEGYSVSREKKESFPLTVTSAQKNPTAFYLCASSPTGGHEQYFGPGTRLTVT.